Many counts were recorded for the clone carrying this T cell receptor (beta chain). This sample is drawn from a study of T cells after yellow fever vaccination. In TCRdb, the 5' RACE reads were re-called with MiXCR into one record per CDR3 protein. Of some 250,000 distinct CDR3 sequences detected, 6.5% to 8.5% appear once; the ten largest clones hold approximately 0.87%. The CDR3 consists of 17 residues. Trimming cost V 3 bases and J 6 bases, with 20 bases left between them. CDR1 and CDR2 (germline): MNHEY, SMNVEV (reference sequence). The rearrangement joins TRBV27 to TRBJ2-2; a weak D match, TRBD1 (7 bases). This material consisted of CD4+ T cells sorted from PBMCs, taken 15 days after the yellow fever booster vaccination. This TCR was sampled from a man aged 25 to 40 who received the YFV17D yellow fever vaccine. For the CDR3, the DNA is TGTGCCAGCAGTTTTTATCCCCAGGGGGGCGGACCCGGGGAGCTGTTTTTT. This codes for CASSFYPQGGGPGELFF.